The TCR beta chain described here comes from a study of T cells after yellow fever vaccination. Study details: In the case of low-cell-number fractions, SMART-Seq v4 Ultra Low Input was used for preparation.

Researchers made TCR cDNA using 5'RACE template switching, and this step added a universal primer site and UMIs. TCRdb reprocessed the 5' RACE reads with MiXCR, giving one entry per CDR3 protein. The table lists hundreds of thousands of distinct CDR3 sequences, around 12% of them singletons. Overall study results and limits: The secondary response peaked faster, at day 5 versus 15, but was weaker. Post-booster repertoires again held most primary-vaccination clones (roughly 95% CD4, over 80% CD8).

In this sample, this clonotype turned up a few times. The target antigen is unknown. Germline lookup yields CDR1 DFQATT and CDR2 SNEGSKA (reference sequence). CDR3 length: 15 amino acids. V was pared by 5 bases and J by 0 bases, with 7 bases of the junction left unmatched. The rearrangement joins TRBV20-1 to TRBJ1-1; TRBD1 matches at 9 bases. This receptor was obtained from a young man who received the YFV17D yellow fever vaccine. Sequenced here: CD4+ T cells sorted from PBMCs, sampled 15 days after the yellow fever booster vaccination. CDR3 coding DNA: TGCAGTGCTCCCGGGACAGGGACAGTGAACACTGAAGCTTTCTTT. It translates to CSAPGTGTVNTEAFF.